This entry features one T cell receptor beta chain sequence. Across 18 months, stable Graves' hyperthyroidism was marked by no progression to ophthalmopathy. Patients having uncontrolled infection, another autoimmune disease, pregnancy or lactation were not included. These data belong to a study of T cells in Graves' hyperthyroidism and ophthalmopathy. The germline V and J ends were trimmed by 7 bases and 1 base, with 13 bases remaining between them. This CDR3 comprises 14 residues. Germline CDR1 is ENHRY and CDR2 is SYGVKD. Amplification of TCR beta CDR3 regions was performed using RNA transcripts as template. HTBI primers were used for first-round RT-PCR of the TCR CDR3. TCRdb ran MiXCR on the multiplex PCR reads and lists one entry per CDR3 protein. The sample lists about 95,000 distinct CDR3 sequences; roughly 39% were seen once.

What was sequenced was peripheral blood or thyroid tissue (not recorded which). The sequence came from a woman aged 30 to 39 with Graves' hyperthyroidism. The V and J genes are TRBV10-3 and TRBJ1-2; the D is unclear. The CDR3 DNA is TGTGCCATCACAGAACAGACCCTTAACTATGGCTACACCTTC. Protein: CAITEQTLNYGYTF.